The present T cell receptor (beta chain) was sequenced within a study of CD8+ T cells in alopecia areata. cDNA reverse transcribed from extracted RNA served as the sequencing template. Libraries were prepared by immunoSEQ multiplex PCR; TCRdb keeps only in-frame clonotypes and omits some of them. The table includes roughly 170,000 clones, 59% detected once. This clone was seen only a few times. The same CDR3 can be traced to other DNA sequences in this sample. The CDR3 sequence is 13 residues long. After removal of 4 bases from V and 3 bases from J, the junction contained 2 bases not matched to a gene. Germline CDR1 reads ENHRY; CDR2 reads SYGVKD.

The sequences come from CD4+ T cells sorted from blood, collected at week 0. The TCR comes from a human donor with alopecia areata. This chain joins TRBV10-3 and TRBJ2-7, with 8 bases identical to TRBD1. The CDR3 reads CAISGTGSYEQYF. DNA of the CDR3: TGTGCCATCAGTGGGACAGGGAGCTACGAGCAGTACTTC.